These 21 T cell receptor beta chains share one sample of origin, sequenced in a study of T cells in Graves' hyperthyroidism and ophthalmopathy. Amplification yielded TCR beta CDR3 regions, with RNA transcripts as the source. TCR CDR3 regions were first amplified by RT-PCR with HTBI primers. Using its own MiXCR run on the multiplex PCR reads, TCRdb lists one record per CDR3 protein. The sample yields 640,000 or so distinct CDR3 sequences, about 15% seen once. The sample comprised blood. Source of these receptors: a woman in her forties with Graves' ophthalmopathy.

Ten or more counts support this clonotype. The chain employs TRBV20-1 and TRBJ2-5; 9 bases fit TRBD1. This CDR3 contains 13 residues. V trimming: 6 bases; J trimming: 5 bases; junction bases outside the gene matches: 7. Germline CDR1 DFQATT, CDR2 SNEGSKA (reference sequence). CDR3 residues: CSAGQGGAETQYF. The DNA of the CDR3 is TGCAGTGCGGGACAGGGAGGGGCGGAGACCCAGTACTTC.

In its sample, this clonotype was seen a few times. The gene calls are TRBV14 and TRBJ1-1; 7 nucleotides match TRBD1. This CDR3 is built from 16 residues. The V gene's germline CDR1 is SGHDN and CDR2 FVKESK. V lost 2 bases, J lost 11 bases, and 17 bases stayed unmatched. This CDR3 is CASSQSGRRQGDQAFF. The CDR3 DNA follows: TGTGCCAGCAGCCAAAGCGGGAGACGACAGGGTGATCAGGCTTTCTTT.

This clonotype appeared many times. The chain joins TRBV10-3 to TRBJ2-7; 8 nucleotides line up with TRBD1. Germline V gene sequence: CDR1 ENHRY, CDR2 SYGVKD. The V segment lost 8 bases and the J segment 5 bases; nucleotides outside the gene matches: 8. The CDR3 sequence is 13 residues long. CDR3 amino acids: CAIRQGAGNEQYF. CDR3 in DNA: TGTGCCATCCGGCAGGGGGCGGGTAACGAGCAGTACTTC.

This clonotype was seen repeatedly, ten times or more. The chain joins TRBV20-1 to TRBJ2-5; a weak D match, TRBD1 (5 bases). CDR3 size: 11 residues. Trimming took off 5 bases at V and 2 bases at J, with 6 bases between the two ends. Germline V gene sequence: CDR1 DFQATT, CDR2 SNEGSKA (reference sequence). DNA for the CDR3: TGCAGTGCTCAGGGTCAAGAGACCCAGTACTTC. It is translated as CSAQGQETQYF.

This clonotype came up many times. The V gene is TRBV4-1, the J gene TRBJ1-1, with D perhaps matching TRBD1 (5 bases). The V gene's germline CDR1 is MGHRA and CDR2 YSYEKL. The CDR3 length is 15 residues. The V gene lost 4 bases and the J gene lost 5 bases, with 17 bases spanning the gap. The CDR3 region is CASSPLGTGETEAFF. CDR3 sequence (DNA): TGCGCCAGCAGCCCGTTAGGGACGGGGGAGACTGAAGCTTTCTTT.

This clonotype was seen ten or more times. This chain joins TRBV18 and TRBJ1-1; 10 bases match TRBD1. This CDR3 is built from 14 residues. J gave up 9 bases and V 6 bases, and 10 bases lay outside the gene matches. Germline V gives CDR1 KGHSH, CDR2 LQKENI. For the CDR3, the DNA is TGTGCCAGCTCTCCCCTACCGGGACAGGGGAAAGCTTTCTTT. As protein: CASSPLPGQGKAFF.

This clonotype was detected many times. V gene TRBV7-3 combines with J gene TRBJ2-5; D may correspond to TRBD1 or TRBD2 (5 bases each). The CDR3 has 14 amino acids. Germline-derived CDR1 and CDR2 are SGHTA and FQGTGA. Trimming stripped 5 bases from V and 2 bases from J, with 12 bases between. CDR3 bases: TGTGCCAGCAGCCCGGCTGGGGGACAAGAGACCCAGTACTTC. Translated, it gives CASSPAGGQETQYF.

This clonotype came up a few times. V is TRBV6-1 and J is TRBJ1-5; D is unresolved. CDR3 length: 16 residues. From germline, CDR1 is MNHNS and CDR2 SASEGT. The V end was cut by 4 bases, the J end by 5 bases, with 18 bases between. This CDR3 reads CASSGARSTRDQPQHF. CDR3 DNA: TGTGCCAGCAGTGGAGCGCGTTCTACACGAGATCAGCCCCAGCATTTT.

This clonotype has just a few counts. The CDR3, as DNA: TGTGCCACCTGGGACAGGCTAAATTCACCCCTCCACTTT. Its translation: CATWDRLNSPLHF. The chain recombines TRBV30 with TRBJ1-6, with 8 bases that match TRBD1. CDR1 and CDR2 from the germline V gene are GTSNPN and SVGIG (reference sequence). The CDR3 has 13 residues. V trimming: 8 bases; J trimming: 7 bases; junction bases outside the gene matches: 7.

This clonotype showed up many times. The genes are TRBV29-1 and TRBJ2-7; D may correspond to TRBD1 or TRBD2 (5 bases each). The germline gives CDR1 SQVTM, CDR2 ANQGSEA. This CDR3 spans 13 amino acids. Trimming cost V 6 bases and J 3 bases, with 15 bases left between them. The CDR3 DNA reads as TGCAGCGTGGGGGTTCCCTCGGACTACGAGCAGTACTTC. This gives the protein CSVGVPSDYEQYF.

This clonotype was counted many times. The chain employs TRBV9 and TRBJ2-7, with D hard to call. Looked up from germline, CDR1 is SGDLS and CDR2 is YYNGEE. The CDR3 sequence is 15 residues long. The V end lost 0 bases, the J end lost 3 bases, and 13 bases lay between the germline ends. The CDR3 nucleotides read TGTGCCAGCAGCGTAGACTTTTCCGGATTCTACGAGCAGTACTTC. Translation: CASSVDFSGFYEQYF.

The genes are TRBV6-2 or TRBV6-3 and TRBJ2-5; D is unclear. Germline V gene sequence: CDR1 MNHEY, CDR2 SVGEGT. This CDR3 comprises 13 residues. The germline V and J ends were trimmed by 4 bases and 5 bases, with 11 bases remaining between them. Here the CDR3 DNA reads TGTGCCAGCAGTTCCTACCTGGGGGAGACCCAGTACTTC. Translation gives CASSSYLGETQYF.

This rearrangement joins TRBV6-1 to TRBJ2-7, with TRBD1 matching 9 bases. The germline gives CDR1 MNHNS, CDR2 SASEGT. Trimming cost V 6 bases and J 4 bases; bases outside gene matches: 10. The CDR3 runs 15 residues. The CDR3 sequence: CASRGGTGRYYEQYF. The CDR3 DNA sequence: TGTGCCAGCAGGGGAGGGACAGGGAGATATTACGAGCAGTACTTC.

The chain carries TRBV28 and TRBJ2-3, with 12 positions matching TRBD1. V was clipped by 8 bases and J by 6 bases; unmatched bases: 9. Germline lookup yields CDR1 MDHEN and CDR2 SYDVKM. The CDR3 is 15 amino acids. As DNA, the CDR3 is TGTGCCAGCCTCGCCGGGACAGGGGGCAGGGATACGCAGTATTTT. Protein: CASLAGTGGRDTQYF.

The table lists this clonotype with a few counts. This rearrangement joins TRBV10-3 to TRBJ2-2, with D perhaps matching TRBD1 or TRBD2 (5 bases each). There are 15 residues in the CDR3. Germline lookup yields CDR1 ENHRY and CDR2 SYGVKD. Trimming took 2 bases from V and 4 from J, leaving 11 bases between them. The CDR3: CAISEPGTTTGELFF. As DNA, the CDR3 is TGTGCCATCAGTGAGCCCGGGACCACCACCGGGGAGCTGTTTTTT.

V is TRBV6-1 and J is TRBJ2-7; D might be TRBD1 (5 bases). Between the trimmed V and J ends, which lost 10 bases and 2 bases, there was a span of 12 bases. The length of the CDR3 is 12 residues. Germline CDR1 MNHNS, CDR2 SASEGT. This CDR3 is CATRQGPYEQYF. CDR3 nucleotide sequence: TGTGCCACCCGCCAGGGTCCCTACGAGCAGTACTTC.

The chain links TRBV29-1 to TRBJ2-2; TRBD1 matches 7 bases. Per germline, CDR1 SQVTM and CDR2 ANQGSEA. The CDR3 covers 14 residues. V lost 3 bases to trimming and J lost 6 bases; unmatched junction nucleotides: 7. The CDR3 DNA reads TGCAGCGTTGAGGGGGCAGGGGGTTCCGGGGAGCTGTTTTTT. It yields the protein CSVEGAGGSGELFF.

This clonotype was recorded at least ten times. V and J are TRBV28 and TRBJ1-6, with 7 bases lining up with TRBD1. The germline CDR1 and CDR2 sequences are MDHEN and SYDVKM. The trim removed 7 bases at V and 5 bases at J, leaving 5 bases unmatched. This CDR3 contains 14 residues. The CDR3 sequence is CASNTGTDNSPLHF. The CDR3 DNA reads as TGTGCCAGCAACACCGGGACAGATAATTCACCCCTCCACTTT.

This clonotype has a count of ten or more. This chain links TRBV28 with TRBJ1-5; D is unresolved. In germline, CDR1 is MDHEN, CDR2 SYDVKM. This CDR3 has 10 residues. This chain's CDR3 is CAEGNQPQHF. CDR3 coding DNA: TGTGCTGAGGGAAATCAGCCCCAGCATTTT. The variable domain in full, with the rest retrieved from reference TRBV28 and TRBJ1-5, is DVKVTQSSRYLVKRTGEKVFLECVQDMDHENMFWYRQDPGLGLRLIYFSYDVKMKEKGDIPEGYSVSREKKERFSLILESASTNQTSMYLCAEGNQPQHFGDGTRLSIL.

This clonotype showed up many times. CDR3 sequence: CASSQDGLRYTEAFF. The CDR3 DNA is TGCGCCAGCAGCCAAGATGGACTGAGGTACACTGAAGCTTTCTTT. This chain uses TRBV4-3 with TRBJ1-1, with no clear D. This CDR3 comprises 15 residues. In germline, CDR1 is LGHNA, CDR2 YSLEER. The V gene lost 0 bases and the J gene lost 3 bases, with 11 bases spanning the gap.

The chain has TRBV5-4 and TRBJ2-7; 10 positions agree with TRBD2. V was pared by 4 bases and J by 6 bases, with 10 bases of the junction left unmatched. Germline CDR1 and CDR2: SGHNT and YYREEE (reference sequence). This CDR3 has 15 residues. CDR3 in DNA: TGTGCCAGCAGCCAGGCTAGCGGGAGATCGGGCGAGCAGTACTTC. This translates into CASSQASGRSGEQYF.